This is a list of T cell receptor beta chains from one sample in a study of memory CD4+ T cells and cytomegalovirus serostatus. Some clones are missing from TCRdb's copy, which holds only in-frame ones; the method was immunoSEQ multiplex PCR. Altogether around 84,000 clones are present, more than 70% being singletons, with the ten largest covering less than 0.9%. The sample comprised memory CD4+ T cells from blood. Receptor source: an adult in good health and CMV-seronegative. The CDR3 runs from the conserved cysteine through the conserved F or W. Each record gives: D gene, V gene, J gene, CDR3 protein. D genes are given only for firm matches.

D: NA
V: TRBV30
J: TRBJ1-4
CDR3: CASDSTTNEKLFF

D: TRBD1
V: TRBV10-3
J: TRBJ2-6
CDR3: CAISGTGGYSGANVLTF

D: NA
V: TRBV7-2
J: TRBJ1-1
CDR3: CASSSSRLTEAFF

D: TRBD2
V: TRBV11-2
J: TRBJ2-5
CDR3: CASSRGGQETQYF

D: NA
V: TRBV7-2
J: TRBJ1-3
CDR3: CASSLGPGHSGNTIYF

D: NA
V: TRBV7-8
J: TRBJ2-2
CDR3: CASRGGATTGELFF

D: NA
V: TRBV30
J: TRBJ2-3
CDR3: CAWSAGFTDTQYF

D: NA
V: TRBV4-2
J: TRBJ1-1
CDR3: CASSRDTAEAFF

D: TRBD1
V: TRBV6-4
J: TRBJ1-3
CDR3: CASSGRTGGTGNTIYF

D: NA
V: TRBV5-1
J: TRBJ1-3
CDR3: CASSLDMGAGNTIYF

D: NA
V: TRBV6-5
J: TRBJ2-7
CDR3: CASRIQTVSYEQYF

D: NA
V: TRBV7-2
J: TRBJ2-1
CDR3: CASSLVADNEQFF

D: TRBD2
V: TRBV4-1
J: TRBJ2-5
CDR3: CASSQGMLAGGSETQYF

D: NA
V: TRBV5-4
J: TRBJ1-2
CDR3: CASLPRAFADGYTF

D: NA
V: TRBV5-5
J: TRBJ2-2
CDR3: CASSLAGGANTGELFF

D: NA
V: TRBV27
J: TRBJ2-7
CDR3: CASSLTAGEQYF

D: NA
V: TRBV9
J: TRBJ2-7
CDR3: CASSVRGEGEQYF

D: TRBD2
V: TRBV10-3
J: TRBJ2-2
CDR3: CAIKRTSGGSANTGELFF

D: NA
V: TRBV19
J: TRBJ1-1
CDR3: CASSIVGDLNTEAFF

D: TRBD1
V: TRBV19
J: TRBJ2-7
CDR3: CASSIPGTGVNEQYF

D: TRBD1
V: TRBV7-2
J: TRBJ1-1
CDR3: CASSVTGVNTEAFF

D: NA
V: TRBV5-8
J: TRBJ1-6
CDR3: CASSLSRYNSPLHF

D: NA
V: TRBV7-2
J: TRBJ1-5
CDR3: CASSLWERQPQHF

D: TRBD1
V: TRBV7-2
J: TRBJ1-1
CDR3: CASSPGWGTGGGNTEAFF

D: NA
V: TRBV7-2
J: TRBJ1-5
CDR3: CASSLRSNREGGQPQHF

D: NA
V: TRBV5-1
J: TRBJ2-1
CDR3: CASSSGRNYNEQFF